This T cell receptor beta chain was identified during a study of cytomegalovirus exposure and HLA in healthy donors. Healthy bone marrow donors supplied every sample. Despite likely unrecorded immune exposures, the donors were nominally healthy at the time of sampling. This PCR relied on a set of 60 Vbeta primers and 13 Jbeta primers. Sequencing used immunoSEQ multiplex PCR; TCRdb keeps in-frame clones, though not all of them. The repertoire holds around 230,000 clones, with roughly 85% as singletons. Sequenced input: PBMCs. The sequence derives from a male donor in good health and CMV-seronegative.

CDR3 protein: CASSFDRDQPQHF. The CDR3 DNA is TGTGCCAGCAGTTTCGACAGGGATCAGCCCCAGCATTTT. This chain connects TRBV28 to TRBJ1-5, with 7 bases that match TRBD1. There are 13 residues in the CDR3. The V gene's germline CDR1 is MDHEN and CDR2 SYDVKM. The V segment lost 3 bases and the J segment 5 bases; nucleotides outside the gene matches: 1.